This T cell receptor beta chain comes out of a study of T cell responses to AZD1222 COVID-19 vaccine. Using immunoSEQ multiplex PCR, the repertoire was profiled, and TCRdb retains in-frame clones only, with some absent. Of tens of thousands of clones listed, more than 70% were seen once; the top ten hold around 10%. With 0 bases clipped from V and 9 bases from J, the junction kept 3 bases outside the gene matches. Looked up from germline, CDR1 is LGHNA and CDR2 is YNFKEQ. The CDR3 length is 15 residues. General study findings and limits: In a largely white British group with more females than males, clonal diversity was possibly underestimated. The span of vaccine-associated CD4 TCRs extended across spike, with dominance at 160-218 and 743-854. Repertoire samples came only from after the peak T cell response.

With respect to this clone: The antigen remains undetermined.

The TCR comes from an adult in good health. Sequencing used peripheral blood, obtained on day 0 of AZD1222 vaccination. V usage is TRBV4-2 and J usage is TRBJ1-6; 9 positions agree with TRBD1. The DNA for the CDR3 is TGTGCCAGCAGCCAAGATACAGGGGGCCTTTCACCCCTCCACTTT. Protein sequence: CASSQDTGGLSPLHF.